A single sample gave rise to the 11 T cell receptor beta chains below, sequenced in a study of blood T cell repertoires in COVID-19. Assay: immunoSEQ multiplex PCR; the TCRdb copy retains only in-frame clones and omits some. The data show approximately 270,000 clones, around 90% seen once. Sequenced: peripheral blood. These receptor sequences come from a man older than 75 with acute or convalescent COVID-19.

V is TRBV7-8 and J is TRBJ1-2; D not resolved. Per the germline V gene, CDR1 is SGHVS and CDR2 is FQNEAQ. Between the trimmed V and J ends, which lost 0 bases and 0 bases, there was a span of 8 bases. This CDR3 has 15 residues. CDR3 loop: CASSLAAGSNYGYTF. The CDR3 nucleotides are TGTGCCAGCAGCTTAGCGGCAGGTTCTAACTATGGCTACACCTTC.

The chain links TRBV7-9 to TRBJ2-7; maybe TRBD2 (5 bases). The CDR3 totals 15 residues. Germline V gene lookup returns CDR1 SEHNR and CDR2 FQNEAQ (reference sequence). V gave up 0 bases and J gave up 3 bases, with 12 bases separating them. The chain's CDR3 is CASSLAGRRDYEQYF. DNA of the CDR3: TGTGCCAGCAGCTTAGCGGGGAGACGGGACTACGAGCAGTACTTC.

The chain uses TRBV7-2 and TRBJ2-1, with 12 bases fitting TRBD2. Germline V lookup: CDR1 SGHTA, CDR2 FQGNSA. The CDR3 has 18 residues. Unmatched junction bases numbered 10, after V lost 1 base and J lost 6 bases. This CDR3 reads CASSLVGGGLAGINEQFF. The CDR3 DNA reads as TGTGCCAGCAGCTTAGTAGGGGGCGGACTAGCGGGGATCAATGAGCAGTTCTTC.

CDR3 DNA: TGTGCCAGCGAGAGAGGGAACACCGGGGAGCTGTTTTTT. Residues: CASERGNTGELFF. The rearrangement joins TRBV9 to TRBJ2-2; D gene unclear. Deletions cut 7 bases from V and 1 base from J, with 8 bases between. Germline values: CDR1 SGDLS, CDR2 YYNGEE. The CDR3 sequence is 13 residues long.

The chain links TRBV4-2 to TRBJ1-2; D not certain. V lost 0 bases, J lost 4 bases, and 12 bases lay in between. Per the germline V gene, CDR1 is LGHNA and CDR2 is YNFKEQ. The CDR3 runs 15 residues. The DNA of the CDR3 is TGTGCCAGCAGCCAAGACTCGGTAGAACTCTATGGCTACACCTTC. Translating gives CASSQDSVELYGYTF.

This chain links TRBV28 with TRBJ2-1; 7 nucleotides line up with TRBD1. The CDR3 is 15 amino acids. V shed 3 bases and J 3 bases; nucleotides not matched to a gene: 5. Germline V gives CDR1 MDHEN, CDR2 SYDVKM. CDR3 in DNA: TGTGCCAGCAGTTTGAGGGACAGATACTACAATGAGCAGTTCTTC. Its protein product is CASSLRDRYYNEQFF.

This rearrangement joins TRBV7-3 to TRBJ2-2, with D maybe TRBD2 (5 bases). The CDR3 is made up of 14 amino acids. Germline V gene sequence: CDR1 SGHTA, CDR2 FQGTGA. Trimming left V 5 bases short and J 3 bases short, with 10 bases between. CDR3 nucleotide sequence: TGTGCCAGCAGCCCCTCGGACTACACCGGGGAGCTGTTTTTT. Its translation is CASSPSDYTGELFF.

CDR3 in DNA: TGTGCCAGCTCACCCGGCCGGGACAGTGCTTACAATGAGCAGTTCTTC. Translating gives CASSPGRDSAYNEQFF. V gene TRBV18 combines with J gene TRBJ2-1; 7 bases map to TRBD1. The germline V gene has CDR1 KGHSH and CDR2 LQKENI. The J segment lost 4 bases and the V segment lost 3 bases, leaving 9 bases of the junction unmatched. The CDR3 length is 16 residues.

The gene calls are TRBV11-2 and TRBJ2-3; maybe TRBD1 (6 bases). The CDR3 is made up of 17 amino acids. Germline assignment: CDR1 SGHAT and CDR2 FQNNGV. V lost 2 bases to trimming and J lost 6 bases, with 21 bases between them. The CDR3 sequence is CASSLRIRTAVGDTQYF. The CDR3 region has the DNA TGTGCCAGCAGCTTAAGAATCCGGACAGCCGTGGGGGATACGCAGTATTTT.

DNA of the CDR3: TGTGCCAGCAGCCCCCCTGGCACAGATACGCAGTATTTT. The encoded protein is CASSPPGTDTQYF. This chain links TRBV3-1 (or the pseudogene TRBV3-2) with TRBJ2-3; D is ambiguous. V was trimmed by 4 bases and J by 1 base, leaving 6 bases between them. The CDR3 length is 13 residues. CDR1 is LGHDT, CDR2 YNNKEL, per germline (reference sequence).

The chain uses TRBV3-1 (or the pseudogene TRBV3-2) and TRBJ2-1; no definite D call. Germline CDR1 LGHDT, CDR2 YNNKEL (reference sequence). V shed 0 bases and J shed 9 bases, with 9 bases lying between them. The CDR3 runs to 13 residues. Here the CDR3 reads CASSQDRRGEQFF. CDR3 DNA sequence: TGTGCCAGCAGCCAAGACCGTCGCGGTGAGCAGTTCTTC.